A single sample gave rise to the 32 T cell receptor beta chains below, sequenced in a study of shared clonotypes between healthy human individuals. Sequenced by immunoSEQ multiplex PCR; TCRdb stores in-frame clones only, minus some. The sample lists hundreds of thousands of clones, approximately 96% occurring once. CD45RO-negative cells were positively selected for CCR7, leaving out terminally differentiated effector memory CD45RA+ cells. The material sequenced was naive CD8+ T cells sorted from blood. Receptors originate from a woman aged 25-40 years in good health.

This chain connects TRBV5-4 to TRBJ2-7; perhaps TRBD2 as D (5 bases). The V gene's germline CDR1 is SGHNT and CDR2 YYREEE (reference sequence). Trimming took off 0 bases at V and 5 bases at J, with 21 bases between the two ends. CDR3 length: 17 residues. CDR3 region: CASSLAGSAGRANEQYF. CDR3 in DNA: TGTGCCAGCAGCTTGGCCGGATCTGCTGGGCGGGCTAACGAGCAGTACTTC.

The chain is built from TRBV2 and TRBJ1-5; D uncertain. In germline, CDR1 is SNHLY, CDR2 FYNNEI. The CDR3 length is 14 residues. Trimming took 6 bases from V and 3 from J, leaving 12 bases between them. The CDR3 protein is CASRSTDFNQPQHF. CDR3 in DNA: TGTGCCAGCAGATCAACAGACTTCAATCAGCCCCAGCATTTT.

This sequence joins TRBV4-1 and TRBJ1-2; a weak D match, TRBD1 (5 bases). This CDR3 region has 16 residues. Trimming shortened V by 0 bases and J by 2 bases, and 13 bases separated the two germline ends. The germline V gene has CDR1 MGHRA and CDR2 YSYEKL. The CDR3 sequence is CASSQDTRGGNYGYTF. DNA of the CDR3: TGCGCCAGCAGCCAAGACACCCGGGGGGGAAACTATGGCTACACCTTC.

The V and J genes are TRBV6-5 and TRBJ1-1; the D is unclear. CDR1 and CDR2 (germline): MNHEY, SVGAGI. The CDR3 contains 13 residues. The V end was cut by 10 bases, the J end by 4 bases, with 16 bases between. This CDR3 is CATHGLPSTEAFF. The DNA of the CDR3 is TGTGCCACGCATGGGCTTCCCAGCACTGAAGCTTTCTTT.

The CDR3 sequence is CASTLGGTLNTEAFF. The CDR3 DNA sequence: TGTGCCAGCACCCTGGGGGGGACACTTAACACTGAAGCTTTCTTT. This chain connects TRBV11-2 to TRBJ1-1; D possibly corresponds to TRBD1 (6 bases). The CDR3 runs to 15 residues. V was trimmed by 7 bases and J by 2 bases, leaving 17 bases between them. The germline CDR1 and CDR2 sequences are SGHAT and FQNNGV.

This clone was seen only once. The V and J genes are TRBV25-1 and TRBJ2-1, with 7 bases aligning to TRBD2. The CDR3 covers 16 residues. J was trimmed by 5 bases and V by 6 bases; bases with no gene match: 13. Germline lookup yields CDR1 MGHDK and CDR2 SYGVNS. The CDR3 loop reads CASRGVGEGMNNEQFF. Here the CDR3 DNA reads TGTGCCAGCAGGGGGGTGGGGGAGGGCATGAACAATGAGCAGTTCTTC.

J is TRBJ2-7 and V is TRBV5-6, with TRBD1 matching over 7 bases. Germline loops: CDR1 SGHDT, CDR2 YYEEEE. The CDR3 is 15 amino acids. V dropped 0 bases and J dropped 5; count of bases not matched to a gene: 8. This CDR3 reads CASSLGQGFGNEQYF. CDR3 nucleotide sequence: TGTGCCAGCAGCTTGGGACAGGGTTTTGGCAACGAGCAGTACTTC.

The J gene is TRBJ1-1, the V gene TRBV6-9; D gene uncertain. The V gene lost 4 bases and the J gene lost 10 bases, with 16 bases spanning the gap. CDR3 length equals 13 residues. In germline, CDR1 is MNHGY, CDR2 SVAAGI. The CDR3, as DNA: TGTGCCAGCAGTTCTCTGCCAGTCCTCCCAGCTTTCTTT. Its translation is CASSSLPVLPAFF.

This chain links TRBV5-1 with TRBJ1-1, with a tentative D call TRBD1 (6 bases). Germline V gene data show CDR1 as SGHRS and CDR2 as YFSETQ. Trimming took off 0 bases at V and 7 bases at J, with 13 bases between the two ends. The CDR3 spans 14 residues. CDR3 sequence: CASSLAQGEVEAFF. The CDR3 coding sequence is TGCGCCAGCAGCTTGGCACAGGGAGAAGTTGAAGCTTTCTTT.

The CDR3 DNA reads TGTGCCAGCAGCGAAGGGGACTATGGCTACACCTTC. Translation gives CASSEGDYGYTF. The chain carries TRBV5-6 and TRBJ1-2, with D maybe TRBD1 (5 bases). Per germline, CDR1 SGHDT and CDR2 YYEEEE. The V end was cut by 4 bases, the J end by 3 bases, with 7 bases between. The CDR3 is 12 residues long.

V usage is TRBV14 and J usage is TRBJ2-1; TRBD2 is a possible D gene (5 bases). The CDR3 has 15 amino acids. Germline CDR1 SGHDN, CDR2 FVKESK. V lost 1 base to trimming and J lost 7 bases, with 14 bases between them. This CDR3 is CASSQARGPMNEQFF. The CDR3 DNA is TGTGCCAGCAGCCAAGCGCGCGGGCCTATGAATGAGCAGTTCTTC.

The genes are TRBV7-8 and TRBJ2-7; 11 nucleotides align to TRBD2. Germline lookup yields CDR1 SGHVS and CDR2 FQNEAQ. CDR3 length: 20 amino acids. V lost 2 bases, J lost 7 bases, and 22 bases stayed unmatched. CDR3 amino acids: CASSLFTYVTSGSPPWEQYF. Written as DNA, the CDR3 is TGTGCCAGCAGCTTATTTACCTATGTTACTAGCGGGAGTCCCCCTTGGGAGCAGTACTTC.

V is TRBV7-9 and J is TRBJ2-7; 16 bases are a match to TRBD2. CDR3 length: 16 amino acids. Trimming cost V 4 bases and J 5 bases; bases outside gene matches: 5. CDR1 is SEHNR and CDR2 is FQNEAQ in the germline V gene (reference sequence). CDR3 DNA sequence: TGTGCCAGCAGCTCGGGACTAGCGGGAGGGCCGCACGAGCAGTACTTC. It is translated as CASSSGLAGGPHEQYF.

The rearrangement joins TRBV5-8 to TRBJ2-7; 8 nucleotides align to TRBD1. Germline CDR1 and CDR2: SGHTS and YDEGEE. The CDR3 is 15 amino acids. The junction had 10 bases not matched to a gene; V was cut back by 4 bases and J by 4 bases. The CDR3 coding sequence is TGTGCCAGCAGCCCGGGTGGGACAGGATTTTACGAGCAGTACTTC. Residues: CASSPGGTGFYEQYF.

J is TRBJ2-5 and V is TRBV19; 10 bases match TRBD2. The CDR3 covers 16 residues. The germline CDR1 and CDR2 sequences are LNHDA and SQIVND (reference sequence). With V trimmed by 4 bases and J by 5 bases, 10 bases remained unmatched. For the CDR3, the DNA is TGTGCCAGTAGTAATTGGACTAGCGGTTCCCGGGAGACCCAGTACTTC. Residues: CASSNWTSGSRETQYF.

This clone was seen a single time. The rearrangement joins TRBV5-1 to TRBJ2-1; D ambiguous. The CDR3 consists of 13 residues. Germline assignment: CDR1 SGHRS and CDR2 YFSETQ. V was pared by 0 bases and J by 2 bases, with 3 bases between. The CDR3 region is CASSLDPYNEQFF. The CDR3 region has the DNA TGCGCCAGCAGCTTGGACCCCTACAATGAGCAGTTCTTC.

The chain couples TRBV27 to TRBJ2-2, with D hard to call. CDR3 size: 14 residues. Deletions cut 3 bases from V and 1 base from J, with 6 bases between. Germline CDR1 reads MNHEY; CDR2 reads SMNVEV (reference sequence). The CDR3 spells CASSFAKNTGELFF. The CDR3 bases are TGTGCCAGCAGTTTTGCGAAGAACACCGGGGAGCTGTTTTTT.

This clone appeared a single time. CDR3 sequence (DNA): TGCGCCAGCAGCTTGTTTGACAGGGGGCTATCGGGGAATGAAGCTTTCTTT. As protein: CASSLFDRGLSGNEAFF. This chain uses TRBV5-1 with TRBJ1-1; 10 bases line up with TRBD1. The CDR3 contains 17 residues. Trimming at V came to 1 base and at J to 7 bases, leaving 13 bases not matched to a gene. The germline CDR1 and CDR2 sequences are SGHRS and YFSETQ.

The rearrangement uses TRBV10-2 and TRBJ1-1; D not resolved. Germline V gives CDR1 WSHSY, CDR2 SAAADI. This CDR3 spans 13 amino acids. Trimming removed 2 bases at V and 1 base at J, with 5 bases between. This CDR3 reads CASSETGNTEAFF. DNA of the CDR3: TGCGCCAGCAGTGAGACGGGGAACACTGAAGCTTTCTTT.

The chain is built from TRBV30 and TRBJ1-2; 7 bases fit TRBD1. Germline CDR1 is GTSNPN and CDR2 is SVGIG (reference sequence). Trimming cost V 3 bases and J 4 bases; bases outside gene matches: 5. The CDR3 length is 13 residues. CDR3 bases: TGTGCCTGGAGCACAGGGGTGGTCTATGGCTACACCTTC. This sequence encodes CAWSTGVVYGYTF.

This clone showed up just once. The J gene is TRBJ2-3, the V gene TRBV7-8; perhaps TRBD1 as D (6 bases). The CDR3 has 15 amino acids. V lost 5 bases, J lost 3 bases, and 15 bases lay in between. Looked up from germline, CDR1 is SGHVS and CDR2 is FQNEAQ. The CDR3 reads CASSRGGYSTDTQYF. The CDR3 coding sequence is TGTGCCAGCAGCAGAGGGGGATACAGTACAGATACGCAGTATTTT.

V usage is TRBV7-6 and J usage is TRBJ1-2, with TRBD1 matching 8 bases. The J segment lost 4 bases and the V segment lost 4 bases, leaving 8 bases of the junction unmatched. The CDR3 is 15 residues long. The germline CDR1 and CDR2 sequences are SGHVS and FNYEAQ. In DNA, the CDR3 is TGTGCCAGCAGCTCGCGGACAGGGCTTTTCTATGGCTACACCTTC. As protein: CASSSRTGLFYGYTF.

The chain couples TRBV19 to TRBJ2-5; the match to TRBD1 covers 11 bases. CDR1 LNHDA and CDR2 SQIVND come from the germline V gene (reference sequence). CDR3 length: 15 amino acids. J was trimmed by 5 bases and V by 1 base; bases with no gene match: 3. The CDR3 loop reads CASSIGTGGGETQYF. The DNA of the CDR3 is TGTGCCAGTAGTATAGGGACAGGGGGCGGGGAGACCCAGTACTTC.

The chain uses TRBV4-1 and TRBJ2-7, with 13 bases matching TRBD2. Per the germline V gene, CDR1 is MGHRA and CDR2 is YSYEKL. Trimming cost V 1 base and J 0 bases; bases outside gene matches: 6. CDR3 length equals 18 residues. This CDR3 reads CASSQAGTSGTISYEQYF. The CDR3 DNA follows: TGCGCCAGCAGCCAAGCAGGGACTAGCGGGACCATCTCCTACGAGCAGTACTTC.

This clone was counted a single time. The CDR3 coding sequence is TGTGCCAGCAGCGGACTAGCGGGACTACCCTCTGGGGCCAACGTCCTGACTTTC. Translation: CASSGLAGLPSGANVLTF. This chain links TRBV27 with TRBJ2-6; 12 bases agree with TRBD2. J gave up 0 bases and V 6 bases, and 6 bases lay outside the gene matches. Germline CDR1 reads MNHEY; CDR2 reads SMNVEV (reference sequence). CDR3 size: 18 residues. Full variable domain (rest looked up from reference TRBV27 and TRBJ2-6): EAQVTQNPRYLITVTGKKLTVTCSQNMNHEYMSWYRQDPGLGLRQIYYSMNVEVTDKGDVPEGYKVSRKEKRNFPLILESPSPNQTSLYFCASSGLAGLPSGANVLTFGAGSRLTVL.

The CDR3 protein is CASSLAAGALNEQFF. In nucleotides, the CDR3 is TGCGCCAGCAGCTTGGCGGCAGGGGCGTTGAATGAGCAGTTCTTC. This chain links TRBV5-1 with TRBJ2-1, with D possibly TRBD1 on 6 matching bases. The CDR3 covers 15 residues. Between the trimmed V and J ends, which lost 0 bases and 7 bases, there was a span of 14 bases. Germline CDR1 is SGHRS and CDR2 is YFSETQ.

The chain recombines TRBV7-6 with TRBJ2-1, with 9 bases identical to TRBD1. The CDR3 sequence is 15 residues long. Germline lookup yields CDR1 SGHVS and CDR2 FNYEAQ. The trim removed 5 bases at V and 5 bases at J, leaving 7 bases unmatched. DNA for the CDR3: TGTGCCAGCAGCCGAACTAGGACAGGGGACAATGAGCAGTTCTTC. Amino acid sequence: CASSRTRTGDNEQFF.

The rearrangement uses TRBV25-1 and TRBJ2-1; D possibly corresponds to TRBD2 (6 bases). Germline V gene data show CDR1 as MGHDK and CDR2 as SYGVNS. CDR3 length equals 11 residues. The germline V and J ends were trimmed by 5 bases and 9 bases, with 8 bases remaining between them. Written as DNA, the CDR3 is TGTGCCAGCAGTTCCGGGAGTGAGCAGTTCTTC. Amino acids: CASSSGSEQFF. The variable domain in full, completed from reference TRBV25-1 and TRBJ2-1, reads EADIYQTPRYLVIGTGKKITLECSQTMGHDKMYWYQQDPGMELHLIHYSYGVNSTEKGDLSSESTVSRIRTEHFPLTLESARPSHTSQYLCASSSGSEQFFGPGTRLTVL.

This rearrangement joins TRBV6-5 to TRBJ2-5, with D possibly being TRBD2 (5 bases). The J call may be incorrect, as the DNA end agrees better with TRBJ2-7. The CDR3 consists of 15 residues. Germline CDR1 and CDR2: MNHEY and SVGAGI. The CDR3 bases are TGTGCCAGCAGTTACGGAGGAGGTCAAGCCTACGAGCAGTACTTC. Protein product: CASSYGGGQAYEQYF.

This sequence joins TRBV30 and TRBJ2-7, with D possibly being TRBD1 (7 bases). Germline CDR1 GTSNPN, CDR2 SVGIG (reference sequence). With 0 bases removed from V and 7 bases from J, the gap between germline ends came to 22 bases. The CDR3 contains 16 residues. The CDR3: CAWSVGIGFAGGEQYF. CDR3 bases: TGTGCCTGGAGTGTAGGGATTGGCTTCGCAGGGGGGGAGCAGTACTTC.

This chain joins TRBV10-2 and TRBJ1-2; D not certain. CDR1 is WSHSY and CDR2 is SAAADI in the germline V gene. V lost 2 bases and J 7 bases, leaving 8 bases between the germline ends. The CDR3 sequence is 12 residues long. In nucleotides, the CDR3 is TGCGCCAGCAGTGAGGGGAGGGCTGGCTACACCTTC. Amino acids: CASSEGRAGYTF.

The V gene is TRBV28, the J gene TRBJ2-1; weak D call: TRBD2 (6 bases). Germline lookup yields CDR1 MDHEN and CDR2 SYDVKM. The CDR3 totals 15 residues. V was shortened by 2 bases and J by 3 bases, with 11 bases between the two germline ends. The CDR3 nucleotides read TGTGCCAGCAGTTTAGGAGCGGGTGACTACAATGAGCAGTTCTTC. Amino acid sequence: CASSLGAGDYNEQFF.